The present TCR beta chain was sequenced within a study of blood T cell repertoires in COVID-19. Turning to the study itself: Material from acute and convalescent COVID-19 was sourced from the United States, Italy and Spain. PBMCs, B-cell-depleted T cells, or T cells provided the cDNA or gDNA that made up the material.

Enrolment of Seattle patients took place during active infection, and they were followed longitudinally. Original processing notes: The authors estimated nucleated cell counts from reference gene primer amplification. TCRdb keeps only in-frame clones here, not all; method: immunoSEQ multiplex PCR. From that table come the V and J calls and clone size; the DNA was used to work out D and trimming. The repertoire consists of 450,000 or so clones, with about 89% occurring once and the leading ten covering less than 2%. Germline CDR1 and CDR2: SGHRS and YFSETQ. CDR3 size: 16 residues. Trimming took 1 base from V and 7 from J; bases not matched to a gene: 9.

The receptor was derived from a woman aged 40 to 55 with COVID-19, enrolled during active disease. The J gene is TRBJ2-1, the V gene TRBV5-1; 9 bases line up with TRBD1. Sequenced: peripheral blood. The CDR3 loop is CASSLMTGGITNEQFF. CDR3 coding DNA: TGCGCCAGCAGCTTGATGACAGGGGGTATCACGAATGAGCAGTTCTTC.